The 16 T cell receptor beta chains below all came from one sample that was sequenced in a study of tumor-infiltrating lymphocytes in oesophageal squamous cell carcinoma. TCRdb passed the PCR reads through MiXCR, listing each CDR3 protein once. The data contain about 9,700 distinct CDR3 sequences, 60% to 70% of them singletons. Source material: esophageal tumor tissue. The receptors shown here come from a female donor with esophageal squamous cell carcinoma.

This chain joins TRBV7-3 and TRBJ2-3, with 14 bases that match TRBD2. The tail of the sequence fits TRBJ2-7 better, so the J call may be wrong. Looked up from germline, CDR1 is SGHTA and CDR2 is FQGTGA. The length of the CDR3 is 16 residues. CDR3 sequence reads: CASSPPTSGGAREQYF. In DNA, the CDR3 is TGTGCCAGCAGCCCCCCGACTAGCGGGGGGGCTCGAGAGCAGTACTTC.

The chain couples TRBV7-4 to TRBJ2-1, with 10 bases fitting TRBD1. CDR1 is SGHVT and CDR2 is SQSDAQ in the germline V gene. Losses at the gene ends were 5 bases for V and 4 bases for J; bases not matched to a gene: 5. This CDR3 contains 15 residues. CDR3 residues: CASSKRDRGYNEQFF. The CDR3 region has the DNA TGTGCCAGCAGCAAACGGGACAGGGGTTACAATGAGCAGTTCTTC.

The chain recombines TRBV12-3 or TRBV12-4 with TRBJ1-2; 8 bases map to TRBD1. There are 14 residues in the CDR3. Trimming removed 3 bases from V and 4 bases from J; junction bases left unmatched: 4. The CDR3 DNA follows: TGTGCCAGCAGTTTGGACAGGGTTCGCTATGGCTACACCTTC. The encoded protein is CASSLDRVRYGYTF.

The gene calls are TRBV6-5 and TRBJ2-5; the D call may be TRBD1 or TRBD2 (5 bases each). The J call is uncertain, as TRBJ2-1 better fits the DNA end. The V gene's germline CDR1 is MNHEY and CDR2 SVGAGI. The CDR3 length is 13 residues. The CDR3: CASSYVGTETQFF. The CDR3, as DNA: TGTGCCAGCAGTTATGTAGGGACGGAGACCCAGTTCTTC.

This clonotype was seen once. The chain recombines TRBV7-6 with TRBJ2-7; TRBD1 might be the D (6 bases). The V end was cut by 5 bases, the J end by 7 bases, with 24 bases between. CDR1 is SGHVS, CDR2 FNYEAQ, per germline. The CDR3 has 16 amino acids. The CDR3 protein is CASSPGERGAGNEQYF. The CDR3 region has the DNA TGTGCCAGCAGCCCAGGGGAGAGGGGCGCAGGGAATGAGCAGTACTTC. The full variable domain, with the rest looked up from reference TRBV7-6 and TRBJ2-7, is GAGVSQSPRYKVTKRGQDVALRCDPISGHVSLYWYRQALGQGPEFLTYFNYEAQQDKSGLPNDRFSAERPEGSISTLTIQRTEQRDSAMYRCASSPGERGAGNEQYFGPGTRLTVT.

The V and J genes are TRBV10-1 and TRBJ2-3; the D is unclear. The assigned J gene may be wrong: the sequence end matches TRBJ2-1 better. The V gene's germline CDR1 is WNHNN and CDR2 SYGVQD (reference sequence). The CDR3 is 15 residues long. CDR3 sequence (DNA): TGCGCCAGCAGTGAGAAGGGTACGAAGGAGAATGAGCAGTTCTTC. Protein product: CASSEKGTKENEQFF.

The J gene is TRBJ2-5, the V gene TRBV7-4; TRBD1 matches 8 bases. The DNA end lines up better with TRBJ1-2; the J call may be wrong. This CDR3 comprises 15 residues. The germline gives CDR1 SGHVT, CDR2 SQSDAQ. Here the CDR3 DNA reads TGTGCCAGCAGCTTAGGACAGGGGCGCGAGTATGGCTACACCTTC. Protein sequence: CASSLGQGREYGYTF.

V usage is TRBV7-3 and J usage is TRBJ2-3; 11 nucleotides match TRBD2. There are 15 residues in the CDR3. CDR1 SGHTA and CDR2 FQGTGA come from the germline V gene. The ends lost 3 bases at V and 2 bases at J; junction bases unmatched: 1. As DNA, the CDR3 is TGTGCCAGCAGCTTGGGACTAGCGGACACAGATACGCAGTATTTT. Translation gives CASSLGLADTDTQYF. Full variable domain (rest looked up from reference TRBV7-3 and TRBJ2-3): GAGVSQTPSNKVTEKGKYVELRCDPISGHTALYWYRQSLGQGPEFLIYFQGTGAADDSGLPNDRFFAVRPEGSVSTLKIQRTERGDSAVYLCASSLGLADTDTQYFGPGTRLTVL.

This sequence joins TRBV6-1 and TRBJ1-4; D call uncertain. Trimming took off 6 bases at V and 8 bases at J, with 19 bases between the two ends. CDR3 length: 15 residues. CDR1 and CDR2 (germline): MNHNS, SASEGT. The CDR3, as DNA: TGTGCCAGCAGGAATATGGGAGGCAGCGGAGAAAAACTGTTTTTT. This encodes CASRNMGGSGEKLFF.

This clonotype was recorded a few times. V usage is TRBV11-3 and J usage is TRBJ2-1, with TRBD2 matching 14 bases. The CDR3 runs 18 residues. The germline gives CDR1 SGHNT, CDR2 YENEEA. Trimming at V came to 4 bases and at J to 5 bases, leaving 10 bases not matched to a gene. DNA of the CDR3: TGTGCCAGCAGCTCCTTTGGACTAGCGGGAGGAGGAGACAATGAGCAGTTCTTC. Translation: CASSSFGLAGGGDNEQFF. The entire variable domain, with the rest obtained from reference TRBV11-3 and TRBJ2-1, is as follows: EAGVVQSPRYKIIEKKQPVAFWCNPISGHNTLYWYLQNLGQGPELLIRYENEEAVDDSQLPKDRFSAERLKGVDSTLKIQPAELGDSAVYLCASSSFGLAGGGDNEQFFGPGTRLTVL.

This chain connects TRBV7-6 to TRBJ2-3; 9 positions agree with TRBD2. Germline lookup yields CDR1 SGHVS and CDR2 FNYEAQ. The V and J ends lost 5 bases and 4 bases, in that order; junction bases with no gene match: 7. The CDR3 sequence is 15 residues long. The CDR3 region is CASSPRLAVPDTQYF. CDR3 in DNA: TGTGCCAGCAGCCCCAGACTAGCGGTGCCAGATACGCAGTATTTT.

The chain carries TRBV24-1 and TRBJ2-1, with D unresolved. V was shortened by 0 bases and J by 5 bases, with 10 bases between the two germline ends. The germline CDR1 and CDR2 sequences are KGHDR and SFDVKD. This CDR3 spans 15 amino acids. The CDR3 loop is CATSDLQVTDNEQFF. The CDR3 DNA reads as TGTGCCACCAGTGATTTGCAGGTGACTGACAATGAGCAGTTCTTC.

This clonotype is hyperexpanded (1% or more). V and J are TRBV6-1 and TRBJ2-7, with D perhaps given as TRBD1 or TRBD2 (5 bases each). Germline V lookup: CDR1 MNHNS, CDR2 SASEGT. V lost 6 bases to trimming and J lost 3 bases, with 18 bases between them. The CDR3 totals 15 residues. This CDR3 is CASSLLSGTHYEQYF. Written as DNA, the CDR3 is TGTGCCAGCAGCTTACTTTCCGGGACGCACTACGAGCAGTACTTC.

By share, this clonotype ranks as medium-sized. The chain couples TRBV6-1 to TRBJ1-1; D is undetermined. V was shortened by 5 bases and J by 1 base, with 8 bases between the two germline ends. Looked up from germline, CDR1 is MNHNS and CDR2 is SASEGT. The CDR3 loop spans 13 amino acids. The CDR3 loop reads CASSPFKNTEAFF. CDR3 sequence (DNA): TGTGCCAGCAGTCCCTTTAAGAACACTGAAGCTTTCTTT.

This clonotype is a singleton in its sample. The gene calls are TRBV6-1 and TRBJ2-6; possibly TRBD1 for D (6 bases). The CDR3 contains 16 residues. V shed 7 bases and J shed 2 bases, with 15 bases lying between them. Germline values: CDR1 MNHNS, CDR2 SASEGT. The CDR3 DNA is TGTGCCAGCACCTACCCGGGGACACCTGGGGCCAACGTCCTGACTTTC. Translation: CASTYPGTPGANVLTF.

V gene TRBV6-6 combines with J gene TRBJ2-4; 9 nucleotides match TRBD2. The DNA end is more similar to TRBJ2-7, so the J call may be wrong. CDR1 and CDR2 (germline): MNHNY, SVGAGI (reference sequence). This CDR3 has 15 amino acids. Here the CDR3 reads CASSPGTSIRNEQYF. In DNA, the CDR3 is TGTGCCAGCAGTCCCGGGACTAGCATTAGGAACGAGCAGTACTTC.